One sample yielded the 9 T cell receptor beta chains listed below, sequenced in a study of response to subunit inactivated influenza vaccine. TCRdb recomputed calls from the RT-PCR reads with MiXCR, one row per CDR3 protein. The table includes 400,000 to 650,000 distinct CDR3 sequences, under 8.5% detected once. This specimen was PBMCs from blood, taken around 25 months after vaccination. These receptors were obtained from a man aged 50 to 75 who received an inactivated influenza vaccine.

Ten or more counts support this clonotype. V is TRBV20-1 and J is TRBJ2-2; D could derive from TRBD1 or TRBD2 (5 bases each). The germline V and J ends were trimmed by 6 bases and 3 bases, with 14 bases remaining between them. CDR3 length: 14 amino acids. Per the germline V gene, CDR1 is DFQATT and CDR2 is SNEGSKA (reference sequence). CDR3 DNA: TGCAGTGCAATCCGGGACGGGTACACCGGGGAGCTGTTTTTT. Protein: CSAIRDGYTGELFF.

This clonotype has just a few counts. In DNA, the CDR3 is TGTGCCAGCAGCCCCGGGAATAGCGGGGGGGAGAGCTCCTACAATGAGCAGTTCTTC. Protein: CASSPGNSGGESSYNEQFF. The gene calls are TRBV3-1 and TRBJ2-1; 11 bases map to TRBD2. The CDR3 runs to 19 residues. The germline V gene encodes CDR1 LGHDT and CDR2 YNNKEL (reference sequence). Unmatched junction bases numbered 11, after V lost 4 bases and J lost 0 bases.

This clonotype came up many times. V and J are TRBV7-2 and TRBJ2-3; D possibly corresponds to TRBD2 (5 bases). This CDR3 is built from 14 residues. V was trimmed by 1 base and J by 6 bases, leaving 11 bases between them. Looked up from germline, CDR1 is SGHTA and CDR2 is FQGNSA. Here the CDR3 reads CASSLVRAGDTQYF. The CDR3 DNA is TGTGCCAGCAGCTTAGTGAGGGCCGGGGATACGCAGTATTTT. The entire variable domain, with the rest obtained from reference TRBV7-2 and TRBJ2-3, is as follows: GAGVSQSPSNKVTEKGKDVELRCDPISGHTALYWYRQSLGQGLEFLIYFQGNSAPDKSGLPSDRFSAERTGGSVSTLTIQRTQQEDSAVYLCASSLVRAGDTQYFGPGTRLTVL.

The chain employs TRBV5-5 and TRBJ1-2, with D unclear. Trimming left V 4 bases short and J 4 bases short, with 14 bases between. The CDR3 totals 14 residues. The germline V gene has CDR1 SGHKS and CDR2 YYEKEE (reference sequence). The CDR3 spells CASSARDMGYGYTF. The CDR3 coding sequence is TGTGCCAGCAGCGCCCGTGATATGGGCTATGGCTACACCTTC.

The gene calls are TRBV20-1 and TRBJ1-5; 10 bases agree with TRBD1. The CDR3 covers 12 residues. J lost 9 bases, V lost 5 bases, and 4 bases had no gene match. From germline, CDR1 is DFQATT and CDR2 SNEGSKA (reference sequence). As DNA, the CDR3 is TGCAGTGCTGGGACAGGGGACCGGCCCCAGCATTTT. Encoded protein: CSAGTGDRPQHF.

In its sample, this clonotype was seen a few times. The rearrangement uses TRBV28 and TRBJ2-5; the D gene is possibly TRBD1 (5 bases). The germline V and J ends were trimmed by 10 bases and 2 bases, with 17 bases remaining between them. CDR1 MDHEN and CDR2 SYDVKM come from the germline V gene. The CDR3 loop spans 14 amino acids. The CDR3 sequence: CATASGKTQETQYF. For the CDR3, the DNA is TGTGCCACCGCCTCAGGGAAGACACAAGAGACCCAGTACTTC.

The table lists this clonotype with many counts. The chain employs TRBV20-1 and TRBJ2-3, with a tentative D call TRBD1 (6 bases). The length of the CDR3 is 15 residues. The V and J ends lost 1 base and 2 bases respectively, with 13 bases between them. Per germline, CDR1 DFQATT and CDR2 SNEGSKA (reference sequence). The CDR3 bases are TGCAGTGCTAGAGGCCACGGGACAAACACAGATACGCAGTATTTT. Its protein product is CSARGHGTNTDTQYF.

This clonotype came up many times. The chain joins TRBV5-1 to TRBJ2-1; D is unresolved. Trimming shortened V by 4 bases and J by 0 bases, and 14 bases separated the two germline ends. This CDR3 is built from 16 residues. The V gene's germline CDR1 is SGHRS and CDR2 YFSETQ. The CDR3 here is CASSPLEYSSYNEQFF. The CDR3 nucleotides are TGCGCCAGCAGCCCCCTAGAGTACAGCTCCTACAATGAGCAGTTCTTC.

This chain uses TRBV29-1 with TRBJ2-7; 8 nucleotides align to TRBD2. The V segment lost 6 bases and the J segment 4 bases; nucleotides outside the gene matches: 14. Germline V gene data show CDR1 as SQVTM and CDR2 as ANQGSEA. This CDR3 contains 15 residues. This CDR3 reads CSVANLGGRLYEQYF. The CDR3, as DNA: TGCAGCGTAGCAAACCTTGGCGGGAGGCTGTACGAGCAGTACTTC.